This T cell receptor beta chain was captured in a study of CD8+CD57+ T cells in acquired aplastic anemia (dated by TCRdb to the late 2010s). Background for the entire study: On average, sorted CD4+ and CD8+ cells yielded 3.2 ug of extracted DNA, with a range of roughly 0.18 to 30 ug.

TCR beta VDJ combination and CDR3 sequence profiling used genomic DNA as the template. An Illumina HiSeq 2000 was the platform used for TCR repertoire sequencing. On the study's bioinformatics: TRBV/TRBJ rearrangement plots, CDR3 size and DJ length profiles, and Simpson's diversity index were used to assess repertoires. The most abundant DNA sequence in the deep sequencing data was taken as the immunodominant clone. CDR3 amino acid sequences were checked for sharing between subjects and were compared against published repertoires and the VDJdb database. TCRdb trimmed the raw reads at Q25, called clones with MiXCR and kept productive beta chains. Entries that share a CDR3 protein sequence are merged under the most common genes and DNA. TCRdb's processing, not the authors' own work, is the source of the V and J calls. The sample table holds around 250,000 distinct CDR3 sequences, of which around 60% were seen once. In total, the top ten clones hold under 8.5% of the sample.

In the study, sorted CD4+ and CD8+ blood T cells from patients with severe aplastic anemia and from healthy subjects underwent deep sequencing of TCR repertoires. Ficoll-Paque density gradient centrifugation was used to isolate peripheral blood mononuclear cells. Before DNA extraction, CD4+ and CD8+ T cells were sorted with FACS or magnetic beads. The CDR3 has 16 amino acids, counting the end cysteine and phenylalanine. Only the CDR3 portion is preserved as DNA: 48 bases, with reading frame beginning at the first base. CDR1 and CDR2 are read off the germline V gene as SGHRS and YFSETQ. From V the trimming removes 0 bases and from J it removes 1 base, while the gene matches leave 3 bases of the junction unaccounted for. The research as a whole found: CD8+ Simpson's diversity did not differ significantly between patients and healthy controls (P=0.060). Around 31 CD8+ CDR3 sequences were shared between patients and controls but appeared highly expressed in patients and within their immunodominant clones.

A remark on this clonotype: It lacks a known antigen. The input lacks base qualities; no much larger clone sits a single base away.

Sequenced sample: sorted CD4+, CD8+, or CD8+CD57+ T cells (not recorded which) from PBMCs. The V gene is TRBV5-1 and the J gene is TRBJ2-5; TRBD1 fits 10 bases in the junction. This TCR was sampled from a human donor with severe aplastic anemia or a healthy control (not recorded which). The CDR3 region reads CASSLVGTGAQETQYF. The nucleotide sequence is TGCGCCAGCAGCTTGGTGGGGACAGGGGCCCAAGAGACCCAGTACTTC.